A single T cell receptor (beta chain) is shown here with its context. Since a far larger clone is one base different, this is likely a read error. Time point indicated: newly diagnosed GD, antithyroid drugs for less than 3 months. From RNA extracted from PBMCs, the TCR library was made. Under American Thyroid Association guidelines, Graves' disease was diagnosed. This record belongs to a study of regulatory T cells in long-lasting Graves disease. Construction of the TCR beta libraries employed iRepertoire HTBI primers in conjunction with Arm-PCR of CDR3 regions. Under the authors' procedure: Samples collectively showed 60 to 75 TRBV and 14 TRBJ segments. TCRdb called the multiplex PCR reads again in MiXCR, with one record for every CDR3 protein. The V and J calls were not made by the authors but by TCRdb's processing. The data contain approximately 270,000 distinct CDR3 sequences, around 18% of them singletons.

These data are also associated with another study on T cells in Graves' hyperthyroidism and ophthalmopathy. That report adds: Model predictions of ophthalmopathy came a median roughly 6.7 months before onset.

This specimen was peripheral blood mononuclear cells (PBMCs), taken at new diagnosis, from a patient treated with antithyroid drugs. The receptor's source is a woman aged 30 to 39 with Graves disease.

The CDR3 here is CASSLGDNEQYF. The DNA of the CDR3 is TGCGCCAGCAGCTTGGGAGACAATGAGCAGTACTTC. The rearrangement joins TRBV5-1 to TRBJ2-7; no reliable D call. The V and J ends lost 0 bases and 7 bases respectively, with 8 bases between them. Per germline, CDR1 SGHRS and CDR2 YFSETQ. The CDR3 consists of 12 residues.